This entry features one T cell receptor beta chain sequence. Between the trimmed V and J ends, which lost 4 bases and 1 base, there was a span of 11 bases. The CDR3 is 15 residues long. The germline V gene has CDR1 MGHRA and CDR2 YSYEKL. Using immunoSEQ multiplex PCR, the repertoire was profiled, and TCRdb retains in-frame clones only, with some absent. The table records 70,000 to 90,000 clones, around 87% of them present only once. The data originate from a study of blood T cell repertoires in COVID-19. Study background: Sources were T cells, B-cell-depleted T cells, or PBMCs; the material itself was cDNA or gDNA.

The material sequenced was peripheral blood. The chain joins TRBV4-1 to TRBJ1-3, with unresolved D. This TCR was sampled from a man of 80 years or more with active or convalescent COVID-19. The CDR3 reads CASSPQLNSGNTIYF. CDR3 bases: TGCGCCAGCAGCCCACAACTAAATTCTGGAAACACCATATATTTT.